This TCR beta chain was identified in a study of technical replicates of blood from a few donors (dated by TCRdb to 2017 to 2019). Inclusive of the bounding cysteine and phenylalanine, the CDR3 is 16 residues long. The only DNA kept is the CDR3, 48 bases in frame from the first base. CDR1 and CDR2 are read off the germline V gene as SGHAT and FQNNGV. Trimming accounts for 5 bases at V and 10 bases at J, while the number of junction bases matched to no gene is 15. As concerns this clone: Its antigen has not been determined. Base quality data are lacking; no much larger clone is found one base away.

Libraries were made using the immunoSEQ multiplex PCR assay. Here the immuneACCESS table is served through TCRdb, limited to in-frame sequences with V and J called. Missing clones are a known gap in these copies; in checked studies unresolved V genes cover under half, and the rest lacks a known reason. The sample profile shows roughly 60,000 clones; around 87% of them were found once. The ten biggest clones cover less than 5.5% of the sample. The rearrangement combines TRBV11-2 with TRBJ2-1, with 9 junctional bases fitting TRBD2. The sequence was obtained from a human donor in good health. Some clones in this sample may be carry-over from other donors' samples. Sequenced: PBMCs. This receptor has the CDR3 CASSPSGAGGLREQFF. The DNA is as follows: TGTGCCAGCAGCCCCAGCGGGGCGGGGGGGCTCAGGGAGCAGTTCTTC.